This is a list of T cell receptor beta chains from one sample in a study of molecular identifiers for immune sequencing clone quantification. TCRdb independently ran MiXCR on the PCR reads; one entry per CDR3 protein. In the table there are under 350,000 distinct CDR3 sequences, roughly a quarter of which are singletons. The sequenced sample was naive CD8+ T cells from blood, with Jurkat cell RNA spiked in. These receptors originate from a human donor in good health. Some libraries in this study had Jurkat cell RNA spiked in. The CDR3 runs from the conserved cysteine through the conserved F or W. The order of the fields is D gene, clone size, J gene, V gene, CDR3 protein, CDR3 DNA. A D gene is named only where the DNA matches it firmly. Expanded clones get a size class; other rows say once, few or many, or leave the size out.

>NA|many|TRBJ2-7|TRBV12-3/TRBV12-4
CASSFFGVSSYEQYF
TGTGCCAGCAGTTTTTTCGGGGTTAGCTCCTACGAGCAGTACTTC
>NA|NA|TRBJ1-2|TRBV7-9
CASSLSSGFRHGYTF
TGTGCCAGCAGCTTAAGCTCAGGGTTTCGACATGGCTACACCTTC
>TRBD2|NA|TRBJ2-5|TRBV7-9
CASSLSPGLAASAAPQSF
TGTGCCAGCAGCTTATCTCCGGGACTAGCGGCCTCAGCAGCGCCCCAGTCCTTC
>NA|NA|TRBJ2-7|TRBV28
CASSSRGIDEQYF
TGTGCCAGCAGCAGCAGGGGAATCGACGAGCAGTACTTC
>NA|NA|TRBJ2-7|TRBV12-3/TRBV12-4
CASTTGRGEQYF
TGTGCCAGCACAACCGGGAGAGGGGAGCAGTACTTC
>NA|NA|TRBJ1-5|TRBV21-1
CASSKWTGATRGQPQHF
TGTGCCAGCAGCAAATGGACAGGGGCGACTAGAGGTCAGCCCCAGCATTTT
>NA|NA|TRBJ2-3|TRBV11-2
CASSFPSLTDTQYF
TGTGCCAGCAGCTTCCCTAGTCTCACAGATACGCAGTATTTT
>TRBD2|NA|TRBJ2-1|TRBV27
CAAGRGTMYHEQFF
TGTGCCGCGGGTCGGGGGACTATGTATCATGAGCAGTTCTTC
>TRBD2|few|TRBJ2-3|TRBV4-1
CASSQAASGGADTQYF
TGCGCCAGCAGCCAAGCGGCTAGCGGGGGAGCAGATACGCAGTATTTT
>TRBD2|few|TRBJ2-1|TRBV27
CASSSILAGPYNEQFF
TGTGCCAGCAGTTCTATACTAGCGGGGCCCTACAATGAGCAGTTCTTC
>NA|NA|TRBJ1-4|TRBV15
CAARGANEKLFF
TGTGCCGCCCGGGGAGCTAATGAAAAACTGTTTTTT
>NA|NA|TRBJ2-1|TRBV7-9
CASSLAPDERFF
TGTGCCAGCAGCTTAGCGCCCGATGAGCGGTTCTTC
>TRBD1|NA|TRBJ1-5|TRBV20-1
CSARGGGETGDPYSNQPQHF
TGCAGTGCTAGGGGGGGGGGTGAGACAGGGGATCCGTATAGCAATCAGCCCCAGCATTTT
>TRBD2|many|TRBJ2-5|TRBV29-1
CSFIAGNQETQYF
TGCAGCTTCATAGCGGGGAACCAAGAGACCCAGTACTTC
>NA|NA|TRBJ1-5|TRBV19
CASSIGSRSNQPQHF
TGTGCCAGTAGTATAGGTTCACGTAGCAATCAGCCCCAGCATTTT
>NA|many|TRBJ1-1|TRBV6-5
CASRTNTEAFF
TGTGCCAGCAGGACGAACACTGAAGCTTTCTTT
>TRBD2|many|TRBJ2-7|TRBV4-3
CASSAGRGSYEQYF
TGCGCCAGCAGCGCAGGGCGGGGGTCCTACGAGCAGTACTTC
>TRBD1|few|TRBJ1-1|TRBV7-6
CASSPQTGVDTEAFF
TGTGCCAGCAGCCCTCAGACAGGGGTGGACACTGAAGCTTTCTTT
>TRBD2|NA|TRBJ2-5|TRBV29-1
CSVEDLSGGETQYF
TGCAGCGTTGAAGATCTTTCGGGGGGAGAGACCCAGTACTTC
>NA|many|TRBJ2-2|TRBV12-3/TRBV12-4
CASSSHATGELFF
TGTGCCAGCAGTTCACATGCAACCGGGGAGCTGTTTTTT
>NA|NA|TRBJ1-5|TRBV20-1
CSARQGRGNQPQHF
TGCAGTGCTAGACAGGGCCGCGGCAATCAGCCCCAGCATTTT
>NA|NA|TRBJ2-7|TRBV4-3
CASSPGLPYEQYF
TGCGCCAGCAGCCCCGGTCTCCCCTACGAGCAGTACTTC
>TRBD1|many|TRBJ2-7|TRBV28
CASSDLDRAYEQYF
TGTGCCAGCAGTGACCTAGACAGGGCCTACGAGCAGTACTTC
>TRBD1|NA|TRBJ2-7|TRBV7-2
CASGKPPGQILSYEQYF
TGTGCCAGCGGCAAGCCCCCGGGACAGATCCTATCCTACGAGCAGTACTTC
>NA|few|TRBJ2-7|TRBV29-1
CSVDPTGTNGEQYF
TGCAGCGTTGACCCCACAGGGACAAACGGCGAGCAGTACTTC
>NA|NA|TRBJ2-3|TRBV4-1
CASSQGSLTDTQYF
TGCGCCAGCAGCCAAGGGTCTCTCACAGATACGCAGTATTTT
>NA|NA|TRBJ2-3|TRBV7-7
CASSSTEGDTRYF
TGTGCCAGCAGCTCCACGGAGGGAGATACGCGGTATTTT